This entry describes one T cell receptor beta chain. This sample was taken from a study of blood T cells in healthy people across ages. Unmatched junction bases numbered 13, after V lost 5 bases and J lost 11 bases. The CDR3 consists of 15 residues. There were healthy Caucasian individuals from Russia, aged 6 to 90, serving as donors. Through a sample-barcoded 5' primer and a J-beta primer mix, a second PCR was run for roughly 6 to 11 cycles. MiXCR, applied by TCRdb to the 5' RACE reads, yields one record per CDR3 protein. Among 800,000 to 1,000,000 distinct CDR3 sequences listed, around 46% were seen once.

The clonotype was recovered from a young man in good health. Material: blood. This rearrangement joins TRBV12-3 or TRBV12-4 to TRBJ2-5; 11 bases are shared with TRBD2. For the CDR3, the DNA is TGTGCCAGCAGTCAACTAGCGGGAGTTGTTAATGAGCAGTACTTC. This sequence encodes CASSQLAGVVNEQYF.